A selection of T cell receptor beta chains follows, all from one sample in a study of beta chain features in type 1 diabetes. Some clones are missing from TCRdb's copy, which holds only in-frame ones; the method was immunoSEQ multiplex PCR. Among 500,000 to 700,000 clones listed, around 15% were seen once. Sample: naive CD4+ T cells from blood. These receptors were taken from a man aged 18 to 30 in good health. CDR3s include the opening cysteine and the closing phenylalanine or tryptophan. The D gene is left open where the match is weak. Size values are once, few and many counts, or a class for expanded clones, and some rows have none.

abundance	j_gene	d_gene	v_gene	CDR3nt	CDR3aa
.	TRBJ1-6	TRBD1	TRBV7-2	TGTGCCAGCAGCACATCCGGGACAGGGACTTCGGCCCTCCACTTT	CASSTSGTGTSALHF
.	TRBJ2-3	.	TRBV7-9	TGTGCCAGCAGCTTAGGGGGCAGGGGCGCAGATACGCAGTATTTT	CASSLGGRGADTQYF
.	TRBJ2-6	.	TRBV27	TGTGCCAGCAGGACTTTATCTGGGGCCAACGTCCTGACTTTC	CASRTLSGANVLTF
few	TRBJ2-7	.	TRBV11-2	TGTGCCAGCAGCTCCAGGGACATCTACGAGCAGTACTTC	CASSSRDIYEQYF
few	TRBJ2-6	.	TRBV15	TGTGCCACCAGCGGTATTACAGGGTTTGGGGCCAACGTCCTGACTTTC	CATSGITGFGANVLTF
few	TRBJ2-1	.	TRBV7-9	TGTGCCAGCAGCTTCAATGCAGCGGGTTCCTACAATGAGCAGTTCTTC	CASSFNAAGSYNEQFF
.	TRBJ2-7	.	TRBV19	TGTGCCAGTAGTAGAGGGACGCCAACCTACGAGCAGTACTTC	CASSRGTPTYEQYF
.	TRBJ1-2	.	TRBV7-2	TGTGCCAGCAGCCAAGTACGGAGTTGGTATGGCTACACCTTC	CASSQVRSWYGYTF
.	TRBJ2-7	.	TRBV7-2	TGTGCCAGCAGCTTAGTGAAGGGACCAATAAGCTTC	CASSLVKGPISF
few	TRBJ2-2	.	TRBV18	TGTGCCAGCTCGGTTGGACAGACGAACACCGGGGAGCTGTTTTTT	CASSVGQTNTGELFF
few	TRBJ1-2	.	TRBV7-9	TGTGCCAGCAGCTTAGAAGGGGCGAGGGCGGCGGGCTACACCTTC	CASSLEGARAAGYTF
.	TRBJ2-7	TRBD2	TRBV7-3	TGTGCCAGCAGCTCTCGGGCTAGCGGGACCGAGCAGTACTTC	CASSSRASGTEQYF
few	TRBJ2-1	TRBD1	TRBV5-1	TGCGCCAGCAGCTTGGGCGACAGGGTTGTGTACAATGAGCAGTTCTTC	CASSLGDRVVYNEQFF
.	TRBJ2-1	.	TRBV7-3	TGTGCCAGCAGCTTAAAGTTTGAACTGGCATACAATGAGCAGTTCTTC	CASSLKFELAYNEQFF
.	TRBJ2-3	.	TRBV4-3	TGCGCCAGCAGCCAAGATTGGGGTAGCGTCACAGATACGCAGTATTTT	CASSQDWGSVTDTQYF
few	TRBJ2-5	.	TRBV5-6	TGTGCCAGCAGCTTGTCGACAGGAAGAGGGACCCAGTACTTC	CASSLSTGRGTQYF
few	TRBJ2-7	TRBD1	TRBV5-1	TGCGCCAGCAGCCCGGGACAGGTTTGGTACGAGCAGTACTTC	CASSPGQVWYEQYF
.	TRBJ1-2	.	TRBV13	TGTGCCAGCAGCCCCTGGGAGGGCGGCTATGGCTACACCTTC	CASSPWEGGYGYTF
few	TRBJ1-2	.	TRBV29-1	TGCAGCGTTGAAGGGGGGGGCAACTATGGCTACACCTTC	CSVEGGGNYGYTF
.	TRBJ2-7	TRBD2	TRBV11-3	TGTGCCAGCAGCTTGACCGGCAGGGAGGGGTCCTACGAGCAGTACTTC	CASSLTGREGSYEQYF
few	TRBJ1-6	.	TRBV5-5	TGTGCCAGCAGCCAATATGATTCACCCCTCCACTTT	CASSQYDSPLHF
.	TRBJ2-5	.	TRBV5-6	TGTGCCAGCAGCTTGGTAGGAGGGAGGGAGACCCAGTACTTC	CASSLVGGRETQYF
.	TRBJ1-5	.	TRBV11-1	TGTGCCAGCAGCCTCGACAGCAATAGCAATCAGCCCCAGCATTTT	CASSLDSNSNQPQHF
few	TRBJ2-7	.	TRBV23-1	TGCGCCAGCAGTCAAAGGATCGAGCAGTACTTC	CASSQRIEQYF
few	TRBJ2-7	.	TRBV7-3	TGTGCCAGCAGCCCCATGCGGGGTGACGAGCAGTACTTC	CASSPMRGDEQYF
.	TRBJ2-4	TRBD2	TRBV28	TGTGCCAGCAGTTTGAGCGCTAGCGGGGGTGTAACGAACCTAGCCAAAAACATTCAGTACTTC	CASSLSASGGVTNLAKNIQYF
.	TRBJ1-1	.	TRBV11-2	TGTGCCAGCAGCTTCCACAGTTTGAACACTGAAGCTTTCTTT	CASSFHSLNTEAFF
.	TRBJ2-3	.	TRBV4-3	TGCGCCAGCAGCCGGGACATTTCTCGAGCCGGCACAGATACGCAGTATTTT	CASSRDISRAGTDTQYF
few	TRBJ2-1	.	TRBV6-1	TGTGCCAGCAGTGAACAGGGGAGCTCCTACAATGAGCAGTTCTTC	CASSEQGSSYNEQFF
.	TRBJ2-1	.	TRBV27	TGTGCCAGCAGTTTATTGGCCGGGAGCTCCTACAATGAGCAGTTCTTC	CASSLLAGSSYNEQFF
.	TRBJ2-7	.	TRBV6-5	TGTGCCAGCAGTCTAAGGACGGTTAACGAGCAGTACTTC	CASSLRTVNEQYF
.	TRBJ1-3	TRBD1	TRBV7-2	TGTGCCAGCAGCCCAGACAGGGGGCCTGGAAACACCATATATTTT	CASSPDRGPGNTIYF
few	TRBJ2-7	TRBD1	TRBV7-3	TGTGCCAGCAGCGCAAAGATTTCCGGACAGGATAAATCCTACGAGCAGTACTTC	CASSAKISGQDKSYEQYF
few	TRBJ2-5	TRBD1	TRBV5-1	TGCGCCAGCAGCCCAGGGGACAGCCAAGAGACCCAGTACTTC	CASSPGDSQETQYF
.	TRBJ2-3	.	TRBV6-1	TGTGCCAGCAGTGAAAACTCTGTCCTTCCCACAGATACGCAGTATTTT	CASSENSVLPTDTQYF
many	TRBJ2-4	.	TRBV7-2	TGTGCCAGCAGTCTCGGAGGCTTGGGCGGGGCCAAAAACATTCAGTACTTC	CASSLGGLGGAKNIQYF
few	TRBJ1-1	TRBD1	TRBV6-5	TGTGCCAGCACCCGGGACAGGAACACTGAAGCTTTCTTT	CASTRDRNTEAFF
few	TRBJ1-3	.	TRBV10-3	TGTGCCATCAGTGAGTCAGGACGGAACTCTGGAAACACCATATATTTT	CAISESGRNSGNTIYF
.	TRBJ2-6	.	TRBV29-1	TGCAGCGTTGAAGGAGGGGCGGCTGGGGCCAACGTCCTGACTTTC	CSVEGGAAGANVLTF
.	TRBJ2-5	TRBD2	TRBV5-4	TGTGCCAGCAGCCCGGGGCGGGGGTCGTATGAGACCCAGTACTTC	CASSPGRGSYETQYF
.	TRBJ2-3	TRBD2	TRBV30	TGTGCCTGGAGCGGGACTAGCGGGGGACGCACAGATACGCAGTATTTT	CAWSGTSGGRTDTQYF
few	TRBJ1-4	.	TRBV19	TGTGCCAGTAGTACCAACGTCAGGGGATATAATGAAAAACTGTTTTTT	CASSTNVRGYNEKLFF
few	TRBJ1-1	TRBD1	TRBV18	TGTGCCAGCTCTCCGGCGGAGGGGGCGCCTACTGAAGCTTTCTTT	CASSPAEGAPTEAFF
few	TRBJ2-5	TRBD1	TRBV30	TGTGCCTGGAACCGGGACAGGGGATTTAGGGAGACCCAGTACTTC	CAWNRDRGFRETQYF
.	TRBJ2-3	.	TRBV5-1	TGCGCCAGCAGCTTGGATTCAGGCATTAGCACAGATACGCAGTATTTT	CASSLDSGISTDTQYF
.	TRBJ2-1	TRBD1	TRBV5-1	TGCGCCAGCAGCTTACAGGGGGTCGGCAATGAGCAGTTCTTC	CASSLQGVGNEQFF
.	TRBJ2-7	.	TRBV7-9	TGTGCCAGCAGCTTAGGTTGGACACCGTCCTACGAGCAGTACTTC	CASSLGWTPSYEQYF
.	TRBJ2-3	.	TRBV7-8	TGTGCCAGCAGCTTAGGTGGGGCGAGACCAGATACGCAGTATTTT	CASSLGGARPDTQYF
few	TRBJ1-3	TRBD1	TRBV28	TGTGCCAGCAGTTTCCTCCTTGGACAGGGGGCGCGGGGCTCTGGAAACACCATATATTTT	CASSFLLGQGARGSGNTIYF
.	TRBJ2-5	.	TRBV23-1	TGCGCCAGCAGTCATAGCACAGCTCAAGAGACCCAGTACTTC	CASSHSTAQETQYF
few	TRBJ1-5	.	TRBV2	TGTGCCAGCAGTGTTAACAGGATTATGGGTCAGCCCCAGCATTTT	CASSVNRIMGQPQHF
.	TRBJ1-5	.	TRBV2	TGTGCCAGCAGTGAAAGGGTACCTCAGCCCCAGCATTTT	CASSERVPQPQHF
few	TRBJ2-7	.	TRBV6-5	TGTGCCAGCAGCCAAGGACCCAAGCAGTACTTC	CASSQGPKQYF